Listed below are T cell receptor beta chains from one sample, sequenced in a study of T cell repertoires in cytomegalovirus infection. Antigen specificity for these receptors is unknown. Using its own MiXCR run on the reads, TCRdb lists one record per CDR3 protein. The table shows 400,000 to 600,000 distinct CDR3 sequences, with about 42% occurring only once. The specimen comprised cultured PBMCs, sampled from culture after CMV antigen stimulation. All receptors derive from a human donor in good health (CMV status not recorded). Some clones in this sample may be carry-over from other donors' samples. The CDR3 runs from the conserved cysteine through the conserved F or W. The D gene is left open where the match is weak. A row's size may be missing; if present it is once, few, many or a size class.

TRBV7-2	TRBJ2-1	many	TRBD2	TGTGCCAGCACCCTACTTACAGGACTAGCCGGAAGCTCCTACAATGAGCAGTTCTTC	CASTLLTGLAGSSYNEQFF
TRBV2	TRBJ1-1	.	.	TGTGCCAGCAGTGGCTGGGAAACGGCTTTCTTT	CASSGWETAFF
TRBV7-2	TRBJ2-1	.	TRBD2	TGTGCCAGCAGCTTAGGTAGCGGGGGCTCCTACAATGAGCAGTTCTTC	CASSLGSGGSYNEQFF
TRBV4-2	TRBJ1-1	.	.	TGTGCCAGCAGCCAAGATCCCTCCGGGACCACTGAAGCTTTCTTT	CASSQDPSGTTEAFF
TRBV28	TRBJ2-3	.	TRBD2	TGTGCCAGCAGTTCACGGGGGGGAGAGGGCACAGATACGCAGTATTTT	CASSSRGGEGTDTQYF
TRBV4-1	TRBJ2-7	.	.	TGCGCCAGCAGCCGCTATCAACTAGGGGCCTACGAGCAGTACTTC	CASSRYQLGAYEQYF
TRBV7-2	TRBJ2-5	.	.	TGTGCCAGCACCCCTCAGGTAGCAGAAGAGACCCAGTACTTC	CASTPQVAEETQYF
TRBV7-2	TRBJ1-1	.	.	TGTGCCAGCAGCTTATGGGGCGGAGGGGGGCCCGCGGCTTTCTTT	CASSLWGGGGPAAFF
TRBV7-2	TRBJ1-5	many	.	TGTGCCAGCAGCTTATTTGGTAACATCCAGCCCCAGCATTTT	CASSLFGNIQPQHF
TRBV6-1	TRBJ2-7	.	.	TGTGCCAGCAGGGGTGGGCCAGGGTCCCTACAGGGCGAGCAGTACTTC	CASRGGPGSLQGEQYF
TRBV6-8	TRBJ2-7	few	TRBD1	TGTGCCAGCAGTTACCTTAGGGGGCACTACGAGCAGTACTTC	CASSYLRGHYEQYF
TRBV11-2	TRBJ2-7	few	.	TGTGCCAGCAGCTTAGAGGGCAGTCCTTCCTACGAGCAGTACTTC	CASSLEGSPSYEQYF
TRBV11-2	TRBJ2-7	.	TRBD2	TGTGCCAGCAGCCCCGTTAGCGGGAGGGCCTACGAGCAGTACTTC	CASSPVSGRAYEQYF
TRBV10-3	TRBJ1-3	many	.	TGTGCCATCAGTGACAGGAGCTCTGGAAACACCATATATTTT	CAISDRSSGNTIYF
TRBV10-3	TRBJ1-1	.	.	TGTGCCATCAGTGAGTCGGGGTACCAGCCTGAAGCTTTCTTT	CAISESGYQPEAFF
TRBV20-1	TRBJ2-5	.	TRBD1	TGCAGTGCTAGACCGGGGCAGGGGGCGGGAGAGACCCAGTACTTC	CSARPGQGAGETQYF
TRBV19	TRBJ1-5	.	.	TGTGCCAGTAGTACCGGACACGCCCAGCATTTT	CASSTGHAQHF
TRBV7-2	TRBJ1-1	few	TRBD1	TGTGCCAGCAGGTTCCAGGGGGCGGGCACTGAAGCTTTCTTT	CASRFQGAGTEAFF
TRBV7-2	TRBJ2-5	few	.	TGTGCCAGCAGCTTAGTGTGGAAACCTAAGGGGGAGACCCAGTACTTC	CASSLVWKPKGETQYF
TRBV7-2	TRBJ2-2	few	TRBD1	TGTGCCAGCAGCCACCGGACAGGGTTTATCGCCGGGGAGCTGTTTTTT	CASSHRTGFIAGELFF